Listed below are T cell receptor beta chains from one sample, sequenced in a study of vaccination and CD4 T cells after COVID-19. In TCRdb, the PCR reads were re-called with MiXCR into one record per CDR3 protein. This sample has some 13,000 distinct CDR3 sequences, with roughly 62% found just once. These receptors' antigens are unknown. Sequenced sample: CD4+ T cells from blood, cultured in vitro. These receptors were collected from a human donor who had recovered from COVID-19. Both conserved end residues are part of each CDR3. The D gene is left open where the match is weak. Rows give clone size only sometimes, using once, few, many, or a class for an expanded clone.

>TRBD1|NA|TRBV19|TRBJ1-5
CASSPWTGFGQPQHF
TGTGCCAGTAGTCCTTGGACAGGGTTCGGCCAGCCCCAGCATTTT
>NA|NA|TRBV12-3/TRBV12-4|TRBJ1-1
CASSFRVGDTEAFF
TGTGCCAGCAGTTTCAGGGTAGGGGACACTGAAGCTTTCTTT
>NA|once|TRBV6-1|TRBJ1-2
CAISVRGEDGYTF
TGTGCCATCAGTGTGCGGGGGGAGGATGGCTACACCTTC
>NA|few|TRBV7-2|TRBJ1-3
CASSPGGNTIYF
TGTGCCAGCAGCCCTGGTGGAAACACCATATATTTT
>NA|once|TRBV15|TRBJ2-5
CATSVRTAQETQYF
TGTGCCACCAGCGTTAGGACAGCCCAAGAGACCCAGTACTTC
>NA|few|TRBV6-2/TRBV6-3|TRBJ1-5
CASSYTGNSNQPQHF
TGTGCCAGCAGTTATACAGGGAATAGCAATCAGCCCCAGCATTTT
>NA|NA|TRBV7-9|TRBJ1-1
CASSLEGGSTEAFF
TGTGCCAGCAGCTTAGAGGGAGGGAGCACTGAAGCTTTCTTT
>NA|NA|TRBV2|TRBJ2-4
CASSEGGRTAGNIQYF
TGTGCCAGCAGTGAAGGCGGACGGACCGCCGGGAACATTCAGTACTTC
>NA|few|TRBV27|TRBJ1-5
CASSLMEGIQPQHF
TGTGCCAGCAGTTTGATGGAAGGGATTCAGCCCCAGCATTTT
>NA|NA|TRBV7-9|TRBJ2-3
CASSQGMASADTQYF
TGTGCCAGCAGCCAGGGCATGGCGAGCGCAGATACGCAGTATTTT
>NA|NA|TRBV2|TRBJ1-4
CASRDWDGGNEKLFF
TGTGCCAGCAGAGATTGGGACGGCGGTAATGAAAAACTGTTTTTT
>NA|once|TRBV27|TRBJ1-1
CASRDRNTEAFF
TGTGCCAGCAGGGACAGGAACACTGAAGCTTTCTTT
>NA|NA|TRBV27|TRBJ2-1
CASLATGATGYNEQFF
TGTGCCAGCTTGGCAACGGGAGCGACGGGATACAATGAGCAGTTCTTC
>NA|NA|TRBV27|TRBJ2-3
CASRQRWGNTQYF
TGTGCCAGCAGGCAGCGTTGGGGAAATACGCAGTATTTT
>NA|medium-sized|TRBV2|TRBJ1-6
CASKEMATMRSPLHF
TGTGCCAGCAAGGAAATGGCGACGATGCGTTCACCCCTCCACTTT
>NA|few|TRBV6-1|TRBJ1-6
CASSDPSSPLHF
TGTGCCAGCAGTGATCCCAGTTCACCCCTCCACTTT
>TRBD2|NA|TRBV19|TRBJ2-7
CASSIGTSGRAGYEQYF
TGTGCCAGTAGTATAGGGACTAGCGGGAGGGCCGGCTACGAGCAGTACTTC
>NA|NA|TRBV6-5|TRBJ2-5
CASSYSAGETQYF
TGTGCCAGCAGTTACTCTGCGGGAGAGACCCAGTACTTC
>NA|NA|TRBV28|TRBJ1-2
CASSRYGYTF
TGTGCCAGCAGTCGTTATGGCTACACCTTC
>TRBD2|NA|TRBV20-1|TRBJ2-7
CSARRGALYEQYF
TGCAGTGCTAGGCGGGGGGCCCTCTACGAGCAGTACTTC
>TRBD1|NA|TRBV24-1|TRBJ2-7
CATSDSADRANEQYF
TGTGCCACCAGTGATTCAGCCGACAGGGCCAACGAGCAGTACTTC
>TRBD1|NA|TRBV11-2|TRBJ2-7
CASSAGTGGVRQYF
TGTGCCAGCAGCGCCGGGACAGGGGGCGTTCGGCAGTACTTC
>TRBD1|NA|TRBV2|TRBJ1-5
CASSLTGMNQPQHF
TGTGCCAGCAGCCTGACAGGGATGAATCAGCCCCAGCATTTT
>TRBD2|NA|TRBV28|TRBJ2-3
CASSLWSGTSTDTQYF
TGTGCCAGCAGTTTATGGAGCGGGACCAGCACAGATACGCAGTATTTT
>NA|NA|TRBV6-1|TRBJ1-1
CASTMRKSTEAFF
TGTGCCAGCACCATGAGGAAGAGCACTGAAGCTTTCTTT